What follows are 24 T cell receptor beta chains derived from one specimen sequenced in a study of Graves' ophthalmopathy and Graves' hyperthyroidism. Scientists amplified the TCR beta CDR3 regions from RNA transcripts. First-round RT-PCR employed HTBI primers, with a second-round multiplex PCR after it. Each CDR3 protein is one row after TCRdb ran MiXCR on the multiplex PCR reads. The table shows around 1.1 million distinct CDR3 sequences, with around a third occurring only once. Material: peripheral blood or thyroid tissue (not recorded which). The receptors shown here come from an adult man with Graves' hyperthyroidism.

This clonotype was observed once. This chain uses TRBV5-4 with TRBJ2-5; the D is unclear. From germline, CDR1 is SGHNT and CDR2 YYREEE (reference sequence). The CDR3 is 15 amino acids. V was cut by 5 bases and J by 1 base, with 15 bases left in between. The CDR3 loop is CASSPLNEIQETQYF. CDR3 nucleotides: TGTGCCAGCAGTCCCCTCAACGAAATCCAAGAGACCCAGTACTTC.

There are many counts of this clonotype. This rearrangement joins TRBV2 to TRBJ1-6; no clear D. The V gene's germline CDR1 is SNHLY and CDR2 FYNNEI. The CDR3 sequence is 15 residues long. Trimming left V 7 bases short and J 7 bases short, with 17 bases between. CDR3 DNA sequence: TGTGCCAGCATACGAGAGTTGGTGATGAATTCACCCCTCCACTTT. Protein product: CASIRELVMNSPLHF.

In its sample, this clonotype was seen many times. CDR3 nucleotides: TGTGCCAGCAGCCCCGAGGGTCTGGGGAACGAGCAGTACTTC. Its protein is CASSPEGLGNEQYF. The rearrangement links TRBV11-2 to TRBJ2-7, with a tentative D call TRBD2 (5 bases). The germline CDR1 and CDR2 sequences are SGHAT and FQNNGV. The CDR3 is 14 residues long. V was cut by 5 bases and J by 5 bases, with 16 bases left in between. Based on the CDR3 plus reference TRBV11-2 and TRBJ2-7, the full variable domain is EAGVAQSPRYKIIEKRQSVAFWCNPISGHATLYWYQQILGQGPKLLIQFQNNGVVDDSQLPKDRFSAERLKGVDSTLKIQPAKLEDSAVYLCASSPEGLGNEQYFGPGTRLTVT.

The chain joins TRBV29-1 to TRBJ2-7, with 9 nucleotides matching TRBD2. Germline loops: CDR1 SQVTM, CDR2 ANQGSEA. The CDR3 sequence is 15 residues long. The DNA of the CDR3 is TGCAGTGCTGGAATTAGCGGGAGTAGGTCCTACGAGCAGTACTTC. This translates into CSAGISGSRSYEQYF.

There are a few counts of this clonotype. The genes are TRBV6-1 and TRBJ2-7; 9 bases agree with TRBD1. The CDR3 sequence is 17 residues long. With V trimmed by 5 bases and J by 3 bases, 14 bases remained unmatched. Germline-derived CDR1 and CDR2 are MNHNS and SASEGT. The CDR3 DNA reads TGTGCCAGCAGTTACTTCCGGGGACAGGGTATGGTCTACGAGCAGTACTTC. Translated, it gives CASSYFRGQGMVYEQYF.

This clonotype was observed many times. One end of the junction fails to match germline, which may point to a read error. The chain has TRBV2 and TRBJ2-5; the match to TRBD2 covers 9 bases. In germline, CDR1 is SNHLY, CDR2 FYNNEI. The CDR3 covers 13 residues. CDR3 loop: CACRLAVVETQYF. In DNA, the CDR3 is TGTGCCTGCAGACTAGCGGTGGTTGAGACCCAGTACTTC. Combining the CDR3 with reference TRBV2 and TRBJ2-5 gives the whole variable domain EPEVTQTPSHQVTQMGQEVILRCVPISNHLYFYWYRQILGQKVEFLVSFYNNEISEKSEIFDDQFSVERPDGSNFTLKIRSTKLEDSAMYFCACRLAVVETQYFGPGTRLLVL.

As concerns this clonotype: At one of its ends the junction is not consistent with the germline gene, which may arise from a read error. The chain is built from TRBV10-1 and TRBJ1-2; D not certain. CDR1 and CDR2 from the germline V gene are WNHNN and SYGVQD (reference sequence). The CDR3 has 13 amino acids. The CDR3 DNA reads as TGCGCCAGCAGTGTATGGGGTTATAATGGCTGCACCTTC. It translates to CASSVWGYNGCTF.

This clonotype was counted only a few times. This chain connects TRBV7-8 to TRBJ1-2, with D unclear. Germline CDR1 and CDR2: SGHVS and FQNEAQ. The CDR3 has 14 residues. V shed 5 bases and J shed 2 bases, with 12 bases lying between them. The chain's CDR3 is CASSRMGFNYGYTF. The CDR3 region has the DNA TGTGCCAGCAGCCGAATGGGGTTCAACTATGGCTACACCTTC.

The chain has TRBV29-1 and TRBJ1-1; D perhaps matches TRBD1 (6 bases). V lost 8 bases and J lost 3, with 10 bases in between. The CDR3 totals 11 residues. Germline V CDR1 and CDR2: SQVTM, ANQGSEA. The CDR3 DNA reads as TGCAGCACCTCAGGGGACACTGAAGCTTTCTTT. It is translated as CSTSGDTEAFF.

The V call is TRBV20-1, the J call TRBJ2-7; 8 bases match TRBD2. Trimming removed 2 bases from V and 5 bases from J; junction bases left unmatched: 8. CDR1 and CDR2 from the germline V gene are DFQATT and SNEGSKA (reference sequence). The length of the CDR3 is 14 residues. CDR3 in DNA: TGCAGTGCTAGACCCCCGGGGGGGACAAACGAGCAGTACTTC. Its protein is CSARPPGGTNEQYF.

At least ten counts were recorded for this clonotype. The V call is TRBV7-9, the J call TRBJ2-5, with D possibly TRBD2 on 6 matching bases. Germline loops: CDR1 SEHNR, CDR2 FQNEAQ (reference sequence). There are 15 residues in the CDR3. The V end was cut by 6 bases, the J end by 3 bases, with 17 bases between. CDR3 DNA sequence: TGTGCCAGCAGACTGGGGGGTCGACAGAAAGAGACCCAGTACTTC. Translating gives CASRLGGRQKETQYF.

This clonotype was counted a few times. The chain carries TRBV2 and TRBJ1-1, with TRBD1 identical over 8 bases. This CDR3 comprises 15 residues. V trimming: 8 bases; J trimming: 0 bases; junction bases outside the gene matches: 8. Germline CDR1 and CDR2: SNHLY and FYNNEI. The chain's CDR3 is CASVDGGQVNTEAFF. Written as DNA, the CDR3 is TGTGCCAGCGTTGATGGGGGACAGGTGAACACTGAAGCTTTCTTT.

Concerning this clonotype itself: This may come from a read error, since a much larger clone is one base off. V and J are TRBV6-2 or TRBV6-3 and TRBJ1-6; unclear D gene. Germline loops: CDR1 MNHEY, CDR2 SVGEGT. CDR3 length: 13 amino acids. The CDR3 here is CANSREFGSPLHF. CDR3 nucleotide sequence: TGTGCCAACAGTCGGGAATTTGGTTCACCCCTCCACTTT.

V usage is TRBV12-3 or TRBV12-4 and J usage is TRBJ1-6, with D tentatively TRBD1 (5 bases). V was shortened by 4 bases and J by 5 bases, with 9 bases between the two germline ends. This CDR3 spans 14 amino acids. DNA of the CDR3: TGTGCCAGCAGTTGGGACGCCGATAATTCACCCCTCCACTTT. Its protein is CASSWDADNSPLHF.

This chain connects TRBV27 to TRBJ1-1; 7 nucleotides agree with TRBD1. The ends lost 11 bases at V and 3 bases at J; junction bases unmatched: 15. This CDR3 has 15 residues. Germline CDR1 reads MNHEY; CDR2 reads SMNVEV (reference sequence). DNA of the CDR3: TGTGCCGGCTGGGGAGACAGGGTAATGGACACTGAAGCTTTCTTT. It translates to CAGWGDRVMDTEAFF.

A few counts support this clonotype. The chain has TRBV28 and TRBJ1-2; no reliable D call. The V end lost 9 bases, the J end lost 8 bases, and 22 bases lay between the germline ends. In germline, CDR1 is MDHEN, CDR2 SYDVKM. The CDR3 is 14 amino acids. The CDR3 is CASAPYDPWRGYTF. CDR3 DNA: TGTGCCAGTGCTCCGTACGACCCATGGAGGGGCTACACCTTC.

This clonotype was found many times. The chain uses TRBV7-9 and TRBJ2-2; 7 nucleotides match TRBD1. Germline V CDR1 and CDR2: SEHNR, FQNEAQ (reference sequence). Unmatched junction bases numbered 8, after V lost 3 bases and J lost 4 bases. The CDR3 extends over 16 amino acids. The CDR3 DNA reads as TGTGCCAGCAGCTTTTCGTCGGGACAGCGCACCGGGGAGCTGTTTTTT. It specifies CASSFSSGQRTGELFF.

This chain uses TRBV20-1 with TRBJ1-4; TRBD1 matches 7 bases. Trimming removed 6 bases from V and 4 bases from J; junction bases left unmatched: 14. Per germline, CDR1 DFQATT and CDR2 SNEGSKA (reference sequence). The CDR3 runs to 16 residues. This chain's CDR3 is CSARGAAGQLNEKLFF. DNA of the CDR3: TGCAGTGCACGAGGGGCAGCGGGACAGCTTAATGAAAAACTGTTTTTT.

This clonotype was seen repeatedly, ten times or more. The rearrangement uses TRBV20-1 and TRBJ1-4; D is possibly TRBD1 (5 bases). Germline CDR1 is DFQATT and CDR2 is SNEGSKA (reference sequence). This CDR3 contains 15 residues. V gave up 1 base and J gave up 6 bases, with 15 bases separating them. CDR3 sequence (DNA): TGCAGTGCTAGAGGAGGGGTCGCGGGTGATGAAAAACTGTTTTTT. It is translated as CSARGGVAGDEKLFF.

Here the CDR3 reads CASSLVGTFTNTGELFF. The CDR3 coding sequence is TGTGCCAGCAGCTTAGTTGGGACTTTCACGAACACCGGGGAGCTGTTTTTT. This chain uses TRBV7-3 with TRBJ2-2; a possible D gene is TRBD2 (6 bases). Germline CDR1 is SGHTA and CDR2 is FQGTGA. The V end lost 2 bases, the J end lost 0 bases, and 13 bases lay between the germline ends. The CDR3 length is 17 residues.

This clonotype was recorded at least ten times. This rearrangement joins TRBV19 to TRBJ2-5; 7 nucleotides align to TRBD1. CDR1 is LNHDA, CDR2 SQIVND, per germline (reference sequence). The CDR3 sequence is 16 residues long. The V segment lost 5 bases and the J segment 3 bases; nucleotides outside the gene matches: 12. This CDR3 reads CASSVDRAWEEETQYF. Written as DNA, the CDR3 is TGTGCCAGTAGTGTCGACAGGGCATGGGAAGAAGAGACCCAGTACTTC.

In the case of this clonotype: A read error may be the cause here, since a much bigger clone is one base away. The chain couples TRBV19 to TRBJ1-5; 7 positions match TRBD1. The CDR3 has 15 amino acids. Germline CDR1 LNHDA, CDR2 SQIVND (reference sequence). The J segment lost 5 bases and the V segment lost 3 bases, leaving 7 bases of the junction unmatched. CDR3 DNA sequence: TGTGCCAGTAGTATCCAAAGGGACAGTCATCAGCCCCAGCATTTT. It specifies CASSIQRDSHQPQHF.

The chain uses TRBV10-3 and TRBJ1-4; D gene unclear. Per the germline V gene, CDR1 is ENHRY and CDR2 is SYGVKD. V lost 4 bases to trimming and J lost 9 bases, with 12 bases between them. The CDR3 loop spans 13 amino acids. CDR3 protein: CAISVIGWKKLFF. CDR3 nucleotide sequence: TGTGCCATCAGTGTTATAGGTTGGAAAAAACTGTTTTTT.

This clonotype has only a few counts. This chain joins TRBV5-1 and TRBJ1-1; no definite D call. This CDR3 is 14 amino acids long. The V end lost 4 bases, the J end lost 1 base, and 11 bases lay between the germline ends. Germline-derived CDR1 and CDR2 are SGHRS and YFSETQ. CDR3 loop: CASSPVVGNTEAFF. For the CDR3, the DNA is TGCGCCAGCAGCCCCGTGGTGGGGAACACTGAAGCTTTCTTT.